The rows below give T cell receptor beta chains drawn from one sample of a study of breast tumors, draining lymph nodes, adjacent tissues. TCRdb re-derived calls from the multiplex PCR reads in MiXCR, one entry per CDR3 protein. This table has about 21,000 distinct CDR3 sequences, approximately 40% appearing once. What was sequenced was breast tumor tissue. These receptors came from a female donor with breast cancer. Some clones in this sample may be carry-over from other donors' samples. The CDR3 runs from the conserved cysteine through the conserved F or W. A D gene is named only where the DNA matches it firmly. Not all rows give a size; the values are once, few, many and, for expanded clones, a class.

j_call | v_call | d_call | clone_size | cdr3_length | cdr3_nt | cdr3_aa
TRBJ2-2 | TRBV9 | TRBD2 | many | 15 | TGTGCCAGCAGCGTAGGCGGGGGGAGCACCGGGGAGCTGTTTTTT | CASSVGGGSTGELFF
TRBJ2-7 | TRBV25-1 | - | medium-sized | 16 | TGTGCCAGCAGTGAATTGGGAGGACGGCGCCCCTACGAGCAGTACTTC | CASSELGGRRPYEQYF
TRBJ2-3 | TRBV6-5 | - | few | 15 | TGTGCCAGCAGTTACTCAGGGTCAGGGACAGATACGCAGTATTTT | CASSYSGSGTDTQYF
TRBJ1-2 | TRBV2 | - | - | 12 | TGTGCCAGCCGAGCGTTTATTCGTGGCTACACCTTC | CASRAFIRGYTF
TRBJ2-2 | TRBV9 | - | - | 12 | TGTGCCAGCAGCGTAGCTGGCGGGGAGCTGTTTTTT | CASSVAGGELFF
TRBJ2-2 | TRBV3-1 | - | - | 14 | TGTGCCAGCAGCCGAGGATCGGTCCCCGGGGAGCTGTTTTTT | CASSRGSVPGELFF
TRBJ1-2 | TRBV5-1 | - | many | 15 | TGCGCCAGCAGCTTGGTGGGGTTAGCTAACTATGGCTACACCTTC | CASSLVGLANYGYTF
TRBJ2-7 | TRBV5-5 | - | - | 14 | TGTGCCAGCCAAGGCCGCGCAAACTCCTACGAGCAGTACTTC | CASQGRANSYEQYF
TRBJ1-2 | TRBV20-1 | TRBD1 | once | 14 | TGCAGTGCTAGGGCCGGACAGGGAGTTAGTGGCTACACCTTC | CSARAGQGVSGYTF
TRBJ2-7 | TRBV5-1 | - | - | 15 | TGCGCCAGCAGCTCTTCCTCAGAGGATACCTACGAGCAGTACTTC | CASSSSSEDTYEQYF
TRBJ2-7 | TRBV5-1 | TRBD2 | medium-sized | 14 | TGCGCCAGCAGCTTGCCTAGCGGGATTCTCGAGCAGTACTTC | CASSLPSGILEQYF
TRBJ2-3 | TRBV20-1 | - | - | 15 | TGCAGTGCTAGTAGGTCCGCACATAGCACAGATACGCAGTATTTT | CSASRSAHSTDTQYF
TRBJ2-1 | TRBV30 | - | few | 18 | TGTGCCTGGAGTGTACTCCTTTTTCTTAGTGGGGGTCACAATGAGCAGTTCTTC | CAWSVLLFLSGGHNEQFF
TRBJ2-5 | TRBV9 | - | - | 22 | TGTGCCAGCAGCGTAGATGGTGAGGCCCGCCCTTCAGGGTCGGGTCGGGAAGAGACCCAGTACTTC | CASSVDGEARPSGSGREETQYF
TRBJ2-7 | TRBV20-1 | - | - | 14 | TGCAGTGCCCAATCGGCGGACGGATACTACGAGCAGTACTTC | CSAQSADGYYEQYF
TRBJ2-5 | TRBV5-1 | - | many | 14 | TGCGCCAGCCGTGAGGGGGGGCGTACAGACACCCAGTACTTC | CASREGGRTDTQYF
TRBJ2-3 | TRBV10-2 | - | - | 15 | TGCGCCAGCAGTGAGTCGAACGAGAGTGCAGATACGCAGTATTTT | CASSESNESADTQYF
TRBJ1-5 | TRBV19 | - | - | 13 | TGTGCCAGTAGTATACAGCAATATCAGCCCCAGCATTTT | CASSIQQYQPQHF
TRBJ2-7 | TRBV10-2 | - | - | 11 | TGCGCCAGCAGAGATGGGTACGAGCAGTACTTC | CASRDGYEQYF
TRBJ2-1 | TRBV7-9 | - | many | 15 | TGTGCCAGCAGCTTAGGGGTTGGCCTCGGTAATGAGCAGTTCTTC | CASSLGVGLGNEQFF
TRBJ2-1 | TRBV13 | TRBD1 | few | 15 | TGTGCCAGCAGCGTCCGGGACAGTACTTACAATGAGCAGTTCTTC | CASSVRDSTYNEQFF
TRBJ2-3 | TRBV7-2 | - | many | 15 | TGTGCCAGCAGCTTAGCAGGTCCTAGGCAAGATACGCAGTATTTT | CASSLAGPRQDTQYF
TRBJ2-4 | TRBV11-2 | - | - | 14 | TGTGCCAGCAGCTTGGACGGGCCACTCGACATTCAGTACTTC | CASSLDGPLDIQYF
TRBJ1-2 | TRBV3-1 | - | few | 13 | TGTGCCAGCAGCCAAGACAGGGTCTATGGCTACACCTTC | CASSQDRVYGYTF
TRBJ2-1 | TRBV7-2 | TRBD2 | many | 15 | TGTGCCAGCAGCTTTTCTAGCGGGAACTCCAATGAGCAGTTCTTC | CASSFSSGNSNEQFF
TRBJ1-2 | TRBV7-2 | - | many | 15 | TGTGCCAGCAGCTTAGCAGGGACCCCTAACTATGGCTACACCTTC | CASSLAGTPNYGYTF
TRBJ2-7 | TRBV5-6 | - | few | 13 | TGTGCCAGCAGCCCACCAGCCGTTCCCGAGCAGTACTTC | CASSPPAVPEQYF
TRBJ2-6 | TRBV6-5 | - | many | 15 | TGTGCCAGCAACGACGGAGCCTCTGGGGCCAACGTCCTGACTTTC | CASNDGASGANVLTF
TRBJ2-5 | TRBV7-7 | TRBD2 | - | 17 | TGTGCTAGCAGCTTAAGTATGGGAGTAGCGGGACAAGAGACCCAGTACTTC | CASSLSMGVAGQETQYF
TRBJ2-3 | TRBV6-4 | TRBD2 | - | 16 | TGTGCCAGCAGTCCGATTAGCGGGGTTGGCACAGATACGCAGTATTTT | CASSPISGVGTDTQYF
TRBJ2-5 | TRBV24-1 | TRBD2 | medium-sized | 19 | TGTGCCACCAGTGACGGCCGAGGACTAGCGGGAGGGTCCCAAGAGACCCAGTACTTC | CATSDGRGLAGGSQETQYF
TRBJ2-3 | TRBV20-1 | TRBD2 | many | 14 | TGCAGTGCTGAGAGCGGGAGGCCCCCGTCTACGCAGTATTTT | CSAESGRPPSTQYF
TRBJ2-2 | TRBV7-2 | - | - | 17 | TGTGCCAGCAGCTTACTGGCAGGGGCCCCTTTTACAGGGCAGCTGTTTTTT | CASSLLAGAPFTGQLFF
TRBJ1-4 | TRBV4-1 | - | - | 15 | TGCGCCAGCAGCCTCCTAGGGGAACCTAATGAAAAACTGTTTTTT | CASSLLGEPNEKLFF
TRBJ1-5 | TRBV7-8 | TRBD1 | - | 15 | TGTGCCAGCAGATTGACAGGACAGGGGGCTCAGCCCCAGCATTTT | CASRLTGQGAQPQHF
TRBJ1-2 | TRBV4-1 | TRBD1 | many | 16 | TGCGCCAGCAGCCAAGCCGGACAGGGTATGGACTATGGCTACACCTTC | CASSQAGQGMDYGYTF
TRBJ1-5 | TRBV19 | - | - | 15 | TGTGCCAGTAGCCTGGGGGGACGGTTCAATCAGCCCCAGCATTTT | CASSLGGRFNQPQHF
TRBJ2-3 | TRBV12-3/TRBV12-4 | TRBD1 | - | 14 | TGTGCCAGCAGTATACAGGGGAGCCAGGATACGCAGTATTTT | CASSIQGSQDTQYF
TRBJ2-7 | TRBV5-6 | - | many | 13 | TGTGCCAGCAGCTTGGCCGCAGGACACGAGCAGTACTTC | CASSLAAGHEQYF
TRBJ2-7 | TRBV20-1 | - | once | 13 | TGCAGTGCTAGAGGGTTTTATAGTTACGAGCAGTACTTC | CSARGFYSYEQYF
TRBJ2-7 | TRBV7-8 | TRBD2 | - | 15 | TGTGCCAGCAGCTTAGGTGCTAGCGGATACCCGGAGGGCGGCTTC | CASSLGASGYPEGGF
TRBJ1-6 | TRBV6-1 | - | - | 11 | TGTGCCAGCAGCAGAAATTCACCCCTCCACTTT | CASSRNSPLHF
TRBJ1-2 | TRBV10-3 | TRBD1 | - | 16 | TGTGCCATCAGAGAAATCTTAGGACAGGGCCACTATGGCTACACCTTC | CAIREILGQGHYGYTF
TRBJ2-7 | TRBV7-2 | TRBD2 | - | 15 | TGTGCCAGCAGCATGTATAGCGGGGCTTCCTACGAGCAGCACTTC | CASSMYSGASYEQHF
TRBJ2-5 | TRBV2 | - | many | 16 | TGTGCCAGCAGTGGGGAGTCGCACCTGTACCAAGAGACCCAGTACTTC | CASSGESHLYQETQYF
TRBJ1-2 | TRBV30 | TRBD1 | many | 14 | TGTGCCTGGAGTGTAAAACAGGGGAGGTATGGCTACACCTTC | CAWSVKQGRYGYTF
TRBJ2-2 | TRBV12-3/TRBV12-4 | - | - | 12 | TGTGCCAGCAATACCCAGGCCGGGGGGCTGTTTTTT | CASNTQAGGLFF
TRBJ1-2 | TRBV29-1 | - | once | 12 | TGCAGCGTTGATCCAGGGAACTATGGCTACACCTTC | CSVDPGNYGYTF
TRBJ2-3 | TRBV4-3 | - | many | 13 | TGCGCCAGCAGCCAGACCCGCACAGATACGCAGTATTTT | CASSQTRTDTQYF
TRBJ2-5 | TRBV4-1 | TRBD1 | many | 15 | TGCGCCAGCAGCCAGGGACAGGGGGTAGTAGAGACCCAGTACTTC | CASSQGQGVVETQYF
TRBJ2-2 | TRBV5-1 | - | medium-sized | 15 | TGCGCCAGCAGCTTACAGGGACAAAACACCGGGGAGCTGTTTTTT | CASSLQGQNTGELFF
TRBJ2-7 | TRBV11-1 | - | many | 15 | TGTGCCAGCAAACCTAATTTCGGTGTCGCCTACGAGCAGTACTTC | CASKPNFGVAYEQYF
TRBJ2-7 | TRBV4-1 | TRBD1 | - | 15 | TGCGCCAGCAGCCAAGACGACAGGGGTGTATACGAGCAGTACTTC | CASSQDDRGVYEQYF
TRBJ2-7 | TRBV20-1 | - | many | 17 | TGCAGTGCTAGAGTGTGGGGCGGCACCGACGTACCCTACGAGCAGTACTTC | CSARVWGGTDVPYEQYF
TRBJ1-3 | TRBV11-2 | TRBD1 | few | 19 | TGTGCCAGCAGCATGCAGGGGGCCCTTCTCGACAGCTCTGGAAACACCATATATTTT | CASSMQGALLDSSGNTIYF